A single sample gave rise to the 30 T cell receptor beta chains below, sequenced in a study of long-term antiretroviral therapy in people with HIV. Run at survey level, the immunoSEQ assay was version v3.0. Sequencing used immunoSEQ multiplex PCR; TCRdb keeps in-frame clones, though not all of them. The table lists about 22,000 clones, about 85% of them singletons, with more than 3% in the top ten. The input for sequencing was unsorted PBMCs, taken roughly 4 years after starting antiretroviral therapy. The receptors shown here come from a man younger than 35 with HIV.

The rearrangement uses TRBV6-5 and TRBJ1-4; the D is unclear. Looked up from germline, CDR1 is MNHEY and CDR2 is SVGAGI. Trimming left V 0 bases short and J 4 bases short, with 9 bases between. This CDR3 is built from 15 residues. CDR3: CASSYSGPINEKLFF. The CDR3 DNA is TGTGCCAGCAGTTACTCCGGGCCTATTAATGAAAAACTGTTTTTT.

The chain joins TRBV28 to TRBJ2-7; D might be TRBD2 (6 bases). Trimming removed 6 bases at V and 3 bases at J, with 27 bases between. Germline V gives CDR1 MDHEN, CDR2 SYDVKM. The CDR3 has 18 residues. The CDR3 coding sequence is TGTGCCAGCAGCCCGGGACTCCAGTCCTCAACATTACTCTACGAGCAGTACGTC. It specifies CASSPGLQSSTLLYEQYV.

The genes are TRBV27 and TRBJ2-1, with D maybe TRBD2 (5 bases). With 2 bases removed from V and 8 bases from J, the gap between germline ends came to 10 bases. The CDR3 is made up of 13 amino acids. Germline assignment: CDR1 MNHEY and CDR2 SMNVEV (reference sequence). CDR3 sequence reads: CASSLGSVHEQFF. As DNA, the CDR3 is TGTGCCAGCAGTTTAGGTAGCGTCCATGAGCAGTTCTTC.

This sequence joins TRBV11-3 and TRBJ2-2, with 8 bases fitting TRBD1. The CDR3 loop spans 16 amino acids. Germline V gene lookup returns CDR1 SGHNT and CDR2 YENEEA. V dropped 5 bases and J dropped 7; count of bases not matched to a gene: 12. The CDR3 nucleotides are TGTGCCAGCAGCCGTAGAACGGTTACAGGGGGCGGGGAGCTGTTTTTT. Its protein is CASSRRTVTGGGELFF.

This rearrangement joins TRBV7-8 to TRBJ2-1; D gene ambiguous. This CDR3 is 15 amino acids long. Germline V gene sequence: CDR1 SGHVS, CDR2 FQNEAQ. V gave up 2 bases and J gave up 5 bases, with 13 bases separating them. This chain's CDR3 is CASSLYVSQNNEQFF. The DNA of the CDR3 is TGTGCCAGCAGCTTATACGTTAGCCAAAACAATGAGCAGTTCTTC.

This chain uses TRBV6-1 with TRBJ2-7; D is perhaps TRBD2 (7 bases). Trimming took 5 bases from V and 4 from J, leaving 15 bases between them. The CDR3 has 14 amino acids. Germline lookup yields CDR1 MNHNS and CDR2 SASEGT. The CDR3 reads CASSSGTKFYEQYV. CDR3 bases: TGTGCCAGCAGTAGCGGGACAAAGTTTTACGAGCAGTACGTC.

J is TRBJ2-1 and V is TRBV5-6; 9 bases line up with TRBD2. V lost 4 bases, J lost 6 bases, and 8 bases stayed unmatched. The CDR3 consists of 15 residues. Germline V gene lookup returns CDR1 SGHDT and CDR2 YYEEEE. CDR3 bases: TGTGCCAGCAGCCAATCCCAGCGGGGGGTCAATGAGCAGTTCTTC. It encodes CASSQSQRGVNEQFF.

This clone was seen only once. The chain recombines TRBV10-3 with TRBJ2-2, with a weak D call TRBD2 (7 bases). The V end was cut by 0 bases, the J end by 6 bases, with 20 bases between. The CDR3 extends over 18 amino acids. Germline values: CDR1 ENHRY, CDR2 SYGVKD. CDR3 sequence: CAISESPGGTMIPGELFF. In DNA form, the CDR3 reads TGTGCCATCAGTGAGTCTCCGGGGGGCACTATGATCCCCGGGGAGCTGTTTTTT.

The chain carries TRBV10-2 and TRBJ2-1; the match to TRBD2 covers 8 bases. V was pared by 8 bases and J by 5 bases, with 8 bases of the junction left unmatched. Germline V gives CDR1 WSHSY, CDR2 SAAADI. The CDR3 contains 14 residues. The CDR3: CASWGRGAHNEQFF. CDR3 sequence (DNA): TGCGCCAGCTGGGGGCGGGGGGCCCACAATGAGCAGTTCTTC.

V gene TRBV7-9 combines with J gene TRBJ1-2; tentatively, D is TRBD1 (5 bases). V dropped 6 bases and J dropped 7 bases, with 12 bases sitting between them. Germline V gene data show CDR1 as SEHNR and CDR2 as FQNEAQ (reference sequence). The CDR3 consists of 12 residues. This CDR3 is CASSLGTTGYTF. The CDR3 bases are TGTGCCAGCAGTTTGGGGACGACTGGCTACACCTTC.

The chain uses TRBV19 and TRBJ1-5; TRBD1 agrees at 7 bases. The ends lost 5 bases at V and 7 bases at J; junction bases unmatched: 11. Germline V gene data show CDR1 as LNHDA and CDR2 as SQIVND (reference sequence). This CDR3 contains 15 residues. The CDR3 region is CASSLDTQGYQPQHF. The CDR3, as DNA: TGTGCCAGTAGTCTCGATACACAGGGGTACCAGCCCCAGCATTTT.

V and J are TRBV2 and TRBJ2-5; 8 bases fit TRBD2. The CDR3 is 17 amino acids. The V gene's germline CDR1 is SNHLY and CDR2 FYNNEI. J lost 1 base, V lost 2 bases, and 9 bases had no gene match. CDR3 DNA: TGTGCCAGCAGTGAACGGACCGGGGGGGCTAGCCAAGAGACCCAGTACTTC. This codes for CASSERTGGASQETQYF.

The J gene is TRBJ1-4, the V gene TRBV6-5, with D unclear. The CDR3 is 14 amino acids. The germline V and J ends were trimmed by 0 bases and 6 bases, with 8 bases remaining between them. CDR1 MNHEY and CDR2 SVGAGI come from the germline V gene. CDR3 sequence (DNA): TGTGCCAGCAGTTACTCGGGCCCCGATGAAAAACTGTTTTTT. Translation: CASSYSGPDEKLFF.

The chain combines TRBV5-6 with TRBJ2-7; no definite D call. V was pared by 0 bases and J by 4 bases, with 8 bases between. Germline values: CDR1 SGHDT, CDR2 YYEEEE. CDR3 size: 13 residues. The CDR3 bases are TGTGCCAGCAGCTTGGCGTCTAGGTACGAGCAGTACGTC. Its translation is CASSLASRYEQYV.

The genes are TRBV11-1 and TRBJ2-6; unclear D gene. CDR1 is SGHAT and CDR2 is FQDESV in the germline V gene (reference sequence). Trimming cost V 6 bases and J 0 bases, with 18 bases left between them. The CDR3 covers 18 residues. CDR3 sequence reads: CASSFGPYSPSGANVLTF. In nucleotides, the CDR3 is TGTGCCAGCAGTTTTGGGCCCTATAGCCCCTCTGGGGCCAACGTCCTGACTTTC.

This chain links TRBV15 with TRBJ1-5; D not resolved. Trimming stripped 3 bases from V and 2 bases from J, with 14 bases between. This CDR3 spans 16 amino acids. Germline CDR1 reads LNHNV; CDR2 reads YYDKDF (reference sequence). The CDR3 coding sequence is TGTGCCACCAGCAGCACGAGGGATGGCGGCAATCAGCCCCAGCATTTT. Encoded protein: CATSSTRDGGNQPQHF.

This sequence joins TRBV7-3 and TRBJ2-3, with 13 bases matching TRBD2. Trimming cost V 5 bases and J 6 bases; bases outside gene matches: 8. CDR3 length: 16 residues. From germline, CDR1 is SGHTA and CDR2 FQGTGA. The DNA for the CDR3 is TGTGCCAGCAGCACAGGACTAGCGGGGGCTGGGGATACGCAGTATTTT. Its protein is CASSTGLAGAGDTQYF.

This clone was observed a handful of times. The chain carries TRBV19 and TRBJ2-2, with 13 bases matching TRBD2. The CDR3 is 17 amino acids. V gave up 7 bases and J gave up 7 bases; unmatched junction bases: 12. Germline V CDR1 and CDR2: LNHDA, SQIVND (reference sequence). DNA of the CDR3: TGTGCCAGTACTGAACTAGCGGGGGGGCGACGTATCGGGGAGCTGTTTTTT. This translates into CASTELAGGRRIGELFF.

The chain carries TRBV5-5 and TRBJ2-3, with 9 nucleotides matching TRBD2. Germline trimming cut 1 base from V and 4 bases from J; bases unmatched to any gene: 13. The CDR3 runs to 18 residues. CDR1 and CDR2 (germline): SGHKS, YYEKEE (reference sequence). CDR3 loop: CASSLLGGLADLPDTQYF. In nucleotides, the CDR3 is TGTGCCAGCAGCTTGTTAGGGGGACTAGCAGATTTACCAGATACGCAGTATTTT.

This clone was seen once. The rearrangement joins TRBV18 to TRBJ1-6, with 7 bases identical to TRBD1. V was pared by 3 bases and J by 6 bases, with 5 bases of the junction left unmatched. This CDR3 region has 15 residues. In germline, CDR1 is KGHSH, CDR2 LQKENI. CDR3 DNA: TGTGCCAGCTCACCCCCGGGACAGCCTAATTCACCCCTCCACTTT. Protein: CASSPPGQPNSPLHF.

The chain couples TRBV6-5 to TRBJ2-7; the match to TRBD2 covers 8 bases. The CDR3 runs to 15 residues. Germline CDR1 MNHEY, CDR2 SVGAGI. After removal of 1 base from V and 0 bases from J, the junction contained 2 bases not matched to a gene. This chain's CDR3 is CASSYFSGGSYEQYF. The CDR3 region has the DNA TGTGCCAGCAGTTACTTCAGCGGGGGCTCCTACGAGCAGTACTTC.

This clone came up a few times. The V and J genes are TRBV4-1 and TRBJ2-3, with TRBD2 identical over 14 bases. From germline, CDR1 is MGHRA and CDR2 YSYEKL. There are 16 residues in the CDR3. The trim removed 6 bases at V and 3 bases at J, leaving 5 bases unmatched. The CDR3 nucleotides read TGCGCCAGCAGTCGACTAGCGGGGGGGAGGACAGATACGCAGTATTTT. Amino acids: CASSRLAGGRTDTQYF.

The chain's CDR3 is CASSSSRADRGTYEQYF. CDR3 coding DNA: TGTGCCAGCAGCTCCTCCCGGGCGGACAGGGGAACCTACGAGCAGTACTTC. The chain joins TRBV11-2 to TRBJ2-7; 9 bases map to TRBD1. Germline CDR1 is SGHAT and CDR2 is FQNNGV. V was clipped by 4 bases and J by 2 bases; unmatched bases: 12. This CDR3 has 17 residues.

This clone was picked up a small number of times. V gene TRBV11-2 combines with J gene TRBJ1-6, with no clear D. The germline V gene encodes CDR1 SGHAT and CDR2 FQNNGV. Trimming stripped 3 bases from V and 9 bases from J, with 9 bases between. This CDR3 contains 13 residues. CDR3 in DNA: TGTGCCAGCAGCTTCGGGGTGGGTTCACCCCTCCACTTT. Encoded protein: CASSFGVGSPLHF. Drawing the rest from reference TRBV11-2 and TRBJ1-6, the complete variable domain is EAGVAQSPRYKIIEKRQSVAFWCNPISGHATLYWYQQILGQGPKLLIQFQNNGVVDDSQLPKDRFSAERLKGVDSTLKIQPAKLEDSAVYLCASSFGVGSPLHFGNGTRLTVT.

The chain carries TRBV6-1 and TRBJ2-5, with D possibly matching TRBD2 (6 bases). Trimming took 6 bases from V and 5 from J, leaving 16 bases between them. This CDR3 region has 14 residues. The germline CDR1 and CDR2 sequences are MNHNS and SASEGT. CDR3 region: CASRKRGRGETQYF. In DNA, the CDR3 is TGTGCCAGCAGGAAAAGGGGACGGGGGGAGACCCAGTACTTC.

This chain joins TRBV4-1 and TRBJ1-2; D gene ambiguous. The V gene's germline CDR1 is MGHRA and CDR2 YSYEKL. Trimming removed 4 bases from V and 4 bases from J, with 7 bases in between. The CDR3 has 12 amino acids. The CDR3 DNA is TGCGCCAGCAGCCTGGGGAGCTATGGCTACACCTTC. It specifies CASSLGSYGYTF.

The rearrangement joins TRBV11-3 to TRBJ2-3, with TRBD1 matching over 10 bases. CDR1 is SGHNT, CDR2 YENEEA, per germline. The V segment lost 5 bases and the J segment 2 bases; nucleotides outside the gene matches: 7. The CDR3 spans 16 residues. CDR3 sequence: CASSGGTGAYTDTQYF. In DNA, the CDR3 is TGTGCCAGCAGCGGAGGGACAGGGGCTTACACAGATACGCAGTATTTT.

This CDR3 reads CASSGPGGPSSPLHF. CDR3 DNA sequence: TGTGCCAGCAGTGGCCCAGGTGGTCCAAGTTCACCCCTCCACTTT. The chain joins TRBV6-1 to TRBJ1-6; D unclear. This CDR3 is 15 amino acids long. Germline CDR1 reads MNHNS; CDR2 reads SASEGT. V lost 4 bases, J lost 9 bases, and 16 bases lay in between.

This chain connects TRBV18 to TRBJ1-1; possible D gene TRBD1, 5 bases. Germline V gene sequence: CDR1 KGHSH, CDR2 LQKENI. Deletions cut 6 bases from V and 4 bases from J, with 21 bases between. The CDR3 covers 16 residues. The CDR3 nucleotides read TGTGCCAGCTCCCCCCGGGGCCCAGCGACTCCCACTGAAGCTTTCTTT. This sequence encodes CASSPRGPATPTEAFF.

The rearrangement links TRBV9 to TRBJ1-6; D remains unclear. The CDR3 is 12 amino acids. V gave up 0 bases and J gave up 10 bases, with 5 bases separating them. The germline V gene encodes CDR1 SGDLS and CDR2 YYNGEE. CDR3 DNA sequence: TGTGCCAGCAGCGTAGCTGGATCACCCCTCCACTTT. It codes for CASSVAGSPLHF.